A selection of T cell receptor beta chains follows, all from one sample in a study of human T cells and chemical hapten exposure. TCRdb re-called the RACE reads with MiXCR, one entry per CDR3 protein. The data contain over 55,000 distinct CDR3 sequences, around 10% of them singletons. Sequenced material: whole blood, taken in connection with sensitization to the hapten diphenylcyclopropenone (DPC). Receptors were obtained from a woman aged 45 to 65 with alopecia areata. Some clones in this sample may be carry-over from other donors' samples. Each CDR3 is given with its conserved first and last residue. The D gene is left open where the match is weak. Expanded clones get a size class; other rows say once, few or many, or leave the size out.

size | D | J | V | DNA | CDR3
few | TRBD1 | TRBJ2-1 | TRBV7-6 | TGTGCCAGCAGCTTAGTAGGGACAGTCAATGAGCAGTTCTTC | CASSLVGTVNEQFF
- | - | TRBJ1-1 | TRBV28 | TGTGCCAGCAGGACGGAGACTGAAGCTTTCTTT | CASRTETEAFF
- | TRBD2 | TRBJ2-3 | TRBV7-9 | TGTGCCAGCAGCATTAGCGGGGGCACAGATACGCAGTATTTT | CASSISGGTDTQYF
many | - | TRBJ2-1 | TRBV29-1 | TGCAGCGTGCCCCACGGGTCGGCTTCCTACAATGAGCAGTTCTTC | CSVPHGSASYNEQFF
- | - | TRBJ2-6 | TRBV6-2/TRBV6-3 | TGTGCCAGCAGTTACCACAACACTGGGGCCAACGTCCTGACTTTC | CASSYHNTGANVLTF
many | - | TRBJ2-2 | TRBV6-5 | TGTGCCAGCAGGTCAGAGGGACGGATGAACACCGGGGAGCTGTTTTTT | CASRSEGRMNTGELFF
few | - | TRBJ1-1 | TRBV11-1 | TGTGCCAGCAGCGCGGCCCTCTGGACTGAAGCTTTCTTT | CASSAALWTEAFF
few | - | TRBJ2-2 | TRBV6-5 | TGTGCCAGCAGTTACAACCCCCCGGGCACCGGGGAGCTGTTTTTT | CASSYNPPGTGELFF
few | TRBD1 | TRBJ2-7 | TRBV6-5 | TGTGCCAGCAGTTCAACCCGGGACAGGGGCGAGCAGTACTTC | CASSSTRDRGEQYF
few | - | TRBJ2-7 | TRBV12-3/TRBV12-4 | TGTGCCAGCAGTACACAGGGCCACTCCTACGAGCAGTACTTC | CASSTQGHSYEQYF
many | - | TRBJ1-1 | TRBV18 | TGTGCCAGCTCACCACAAAGGGGTTTCACTGAAGCTTTCTTT | CASSPQRGFTEAFF
- | - | TRBJ2-5 | TRBV6-1 | TGTGCCAGCAGGCCAGGGAGTACCGTCGTCGAGACCCAGTACTTC | CASRPGSTVVETQYF
- | - | TRBJ2-7 | TRBV25-1 | TGTGCCAGCAGGAGACAGGGACTCTACGAGCAGTACTTC | CASRRQGLYEQYF
many | - | TRBJ1-1 | TRBV18 | TGTGCCAGCTCACCTACATTCGGGAACACTGAAGCTTTCTTT | CASSPTFGNTEAFF
few | TRBD2 | TRBJ2-1 | TRBV6-2/TRBV6-3 | TGTGCCAGCAGACCTAGCGGGTACAATGAGCAGTTCTTC | CASRPSGYNEQFF
- | TRBD1 | TRBJ2-2 | TRBV2 | TGTGCCAGCAGTCTTCGGGGACAGAGCACCGGGGAGCTGTTTTTT | CASSLRGQSTGELFF
few | TRBD1 | TRBJ2-5 | TRBV18 | TGTGCCAGCTCACTGGGACAGACGGAGACCCAGTACTTC | CASSLGQTETQYF
few | TRBD1 | TRBJ1-2 | TRBV14 | TGTGCCAGCAGCCAAGCGGGACAGGGAAATGCTGGCTACACCTTC | CASSQAGQGNAGYTF
many | - | TRBJ1-4 | TRBV4-2 | TGTGCCAGCAGCCAAGATGGGAGTGCAACTAATGAAAAACTGTTTTTT | CASSQDGSATNEKLFF
few | TRBD1 | TRBJ2-4 | TRBV28 | TGTGCCAGCATGGACAGGTCCAAAAACATTCAGTACTTC | CASMDRSKNIQYF
many | TRBD1 | TRBJ2-3 | TRBV7-9 | TGTGCCAGTACAGGGGTGGATACGCAGTATTTT | CASTGVDTQYF
- | - | TRBJ1-6 | TRBV6-1 | TGTGCCGGCCGTTCTAGCTCCTATAATTCACGCCTCCACTTT | CAGRSSSYNSRLHF
few | - | TRBJ2-5 | TRBV20-1 | TGCAGTGCGTGTGGCTGGGGGCAGAAGACCCAGTACTTC | CSACGWGQKTQYF
- | - | TRBJ2-3 | TRBV15 | TGTGCCACCTCTACCCTACCCCCAGATACGCAGTATTTT | CATSTLPPDTQYF
many | - | TRBJ2-7 | TRBV24-1 | TGTGCCACCAGTGATGTGAACGAGCAGTACTTC | CATSDVNEQYF
- | - | TRBJ1-5 | TRBV28 | TGTGCCAGCAGTTTGATAAGTCAGCCCCAGCATTTT | CASSLISQPQHF
many | - | TRBJ2-3 | TRBV11-3 | TGTGCCAGCAGCGCTAACAGCGGTCCAGATACGCAGTATTTT | CASSANSGPDTQYF
- | - | TRBJ1-1 | TRBV3-1 | TGTGCCAGCAGCCAAGTAGGGCAAGCTTTCTTT | CASSQVGQAFF
many | TRBD1 | TRBJ1-2 | TRBV3-1 | TGTGCCAGCAGCCAAGGACAGGGCAACTATGGCTACACCTTC | CASSQGQGNYGYTF
- | - | TRBJ2-6 | TRBV7-2 | TGTGCCAGCAGCTTCGGGCAGAAGTGGTTCGCTGGGGCCAACGTCCTGACTTTC | CASSFGQKWFAGANVLTF
few | - | TRBJ2-3 | TRBV27 | TGTGCCAGCAGTCCCCGGCCTAACCACCGGGCAGCGGCAGATACGCAGTATTTT | CASSPRPNHRAAADTQYF
many | - | TRBJ2-2 | TRBV4-1 | TGCGCCAGCAGCCAATCTGGGGGACCCAAGCAGGGGGAGCTGTTTTTT | CASSQSGGPKQGELFF
- | - | TRBJ2-1 | TRBV19 | TGTGCCAGTAGTGGGTGGTCCAGGGGAGACAATGAGCAGTTCTTC | CASSGWSRGDNEQFF
many | TRBD2 | TRBJ2-1 | TRBV6-5 | TGTGCCAGCAGTTTGAGCGGGGGCTCCTACAATGAGCAGTTCTTC | CASSLSGGSYNEQFF
many | - | TRBJ2-7 | TRBV7-2 | TGTGCCAGCAGCTTAGAGGGCACCGGTACAGGGACCTACGAGCAGTACTTC | CASSLEGTGTGTYEQYF
few | - | TRBJ1-1 | TRBV29-1 | TGCAGCGTTGAATCTTTCCGGATTTTTGAAGCTTTCTTT | CSVESFRIFEAFF
few | TRBD1 | TRBJ2-7 | TRBV27 | TGTGCCAGCAGTGGGACAGGGATAGAGCAGTACTTC | CASSGTGIEQYF
many | - | TRBJ2-7 | TRBV6-2/TRBV6-3 | TGTGCCAGCAGTTACGGGCCTCGAGAGCAGTACTTC | CASSYGPREQYF
few | - | TRBJ1-6 | TRBV5-4 | TGTGCCAGCAGCTTGGAGGGCGGGAATTCACCCCTCCACTTT | CASSLEGGNSPLHF
few | - | TRBJ2-7 | TRBV6-2/TRBV6-3 | TGTGCCAGCAGTTTACGCCGAAACGAGCAGTACTTC | CASSLRRNEQYF
- | TRBD1 | TRBJ1-1 | TRBV29-1 | TGCAGCGTTGTCAAGGGGGCGAACACTGAAGTTTTCTTT | CSVVKGANTEVFF
many | - | TRBJ2-2 | TRBV6-2/TRBV6-3 | TGTGCCGGTCAAGATCTGAACACCGGGGAGCTGTTTTTT | CAGQDLNTGELFF
few | - | TRBJ2-3 | TRBV7-2 | TGTGCCAGCAGCTTAGGGGGGGTTACGCAGTATTTT | CASSLGGVTQYF
- | - | TRBJ1-1 | TRBV6-2/TRBV6-3 | TGTGCCAGCAGTTACGCTGGGAACACTGAAGCTTTCTTT | CASSYAGNTEAFF
- | - | TRBJ2-4 | TRBV7-2 | TGTGCCAGCAGCCTCCGACAGTCGGCCAAAAACATTCAGTACTTC | CASSLRQSAKNIQYF
few | TRBD1 | TRBJ1-2 | TRBV28 | TGTGCTAGTGGGACAGGGACTAACTATGGCTACACCTTC | CASGTGTNYGYTF
- | - | TRBJ2-7 | TRBV6-6 | TGTGCCAGCAGTTACTCTCGACAAGCGGCCGAGCAGTACTTC | CASSYSRQAAEQYF
- | TRBD1 | TRBJ2-7 | TRBV28 | TGTGCCAGCAGACCCCCGGACAGGGCGACCTACGAGCAGTACTTC | CASRPPDRATYEQYF
- | - | TRBJ2-1 | TRBV7-9 | TGTGCCAGCAGCTTAGTCACTGGCAGGGTGGTTGACAATGAGCAGTTCTTC | CASSLVTGRVVDNEQFF
many | TRBD1 | TRBJ1-5 | TRBV20-1 | TGCAGTGCTAGCGGACAGGGGGCCAATCAGCCCCAGCATTTT | CSASGQGANQPQHF
few | - | TRBJ1-1 | TRBV5-6 | TGTGCCAGCAGCGGGCAGGGATGGAACACTGAAGCTTTCTTT | CASSGQGWNTEAFF
- | - | TRBJ2-3 | TRBV3-1 | TGTGCCAGCAGCCACGCGGGTGAGACAGATACGCAGTATTTT | CASSHAGETDTQYF
many | TRBD1 | TRBJ2-1 | TRBV6-2/TRBV6-3 | TGTGCCAGTTCAACCGGGACAGGGCAGTTCTTC | CASSTGTGQFF
many | - | TRBJ1-2 | TRBV10-3 | TGTGCCATCAGTGAGAAACAGGGTAACTATGGCTACACCTTC | CAISEKQGNYGYTF
few | TRBD1 | TRBJ2-7 | TRBV6-2/TRBV6-3 | TGTGCCAGCAGTTACTCGACAGGGGGTACCTACGAGCAGTACTTC | CASSYSTGGTYEQYF